This TCR beta chain came from a study of T cell clusters in autoimmune cytopenias. Multiplex touch-down PCR amplified TRB using TRB-A and TRB-B pools in one tube. TCRdb re-called the multiplex PCR reads and catalogs CDR3 proteins one per entry, DNA excluded. The clone table shows about 4,200 distinct CDR3 sequences, with the ten largest holding around 70%. Germline CDR1 and CDR2: SGHKS and YYEKEE (reference sequence). This CDR3 has 15 amino acids. TRB amplification used approximately 250 ng of peripheral blood genomic DNA. The sample was also linked to a second study, of T cell repertoires in aging, cancer and after chemotherapy. That paper adds: Over several months to years, re-sampled healthy donor repertoires clearly shared clones. Age-matched healthy donors had significantly more diverse, less clonal blood TCR repertoires than untreated cancer patients. Healthy donors lost TCR diversity with age mainly through richness, cancer patients through richness and evenness.

J is TRBJ1-3 and V is TRBV5-5; TCRdb's D call, TRBD1, is unchecked because there is no DNA. The clonotype originates from a human donor in good health. Sequencing input: peripheral blood. The CDR3 loop is CASSLYGTGGNTIYF. Variable domain in full (rest from reference TRBV5-5 and TRBJ1-3): DAGVTQSPTHLIKTRGQQVTLRCSPISGHKSVSWYQQVLGQGPQFIFQYYEKEERGRGNFPDRFSARQFPNYSSELNVNALLLGDSALYLCASSLYGTGGNTIYFGEGSWLTVV.